Listed below are T cell receptor beta chains from one sample, sequenced in a study of regulatory dendritic cells for organ transplantation. Libraries were prepared by immunoSEQ multiplex PCR; TCRdb keeps only in-frame clonotypes and omits some of them. The repertoire consists of about 10,000 clones, with about three fifths occurring once and the leading ten covering approximately 0.6%. Antigen specificity for these receptors is unknown. Sequenced input: naive CD4+ T cells from blood cultured with dendritic cells. The receptors derive from a human donor in good health. Both conserved end residues are part of each CDR3. Fields, in order: D gene, V gene, clone size, J gene, CDR3 protein, CDR3 DNA. The D gene is left open where the match is weak. Not every row has a clone size; where given, it reads once, few, many or a size class.

TRBD1,TRBV2,-,TRBJ1-4,CASSRTGTTNEKLFF,TGTGCCAGCAGTCGGACAGGGACAACTAATGAAAAACTGTTTTTT
-,TRBV30,-,TRBJ2-7,CAADTGWVEQYF,TGTGCCGCAGATACAGGCTGGGTCGAGCAGTACTTC
-,TRBV6-1,few,TRBJ1-5,CASSVAGGGQPQHF,TGTGCCAGCAGTGTGGCGGGAGGAGGGCAGCCCCAGCATTTT
TRBD1,TRBV19,-,TRBJ2-1,CASSIYRDRGSNEQFF,TGTGCCAGTAGTATTTACCGGGACAGGGGTTCGAATGAGCAGTTCTTC
-,TRBV2,-,TRBJ2-3,CASSYELSTDTQYF,TGTGCCAGCAGTTACGAGTTAAGCACAGATACGCAGTATTTT
TRBD1,TRBV5-8,-,TRBJ1-1,CASSTTGIRNTEAFF,TGTGCCAGCAGCACGACAGGGATCCGAAACACTGAAGCTTTCTTT
-,TRBV5-1,-,TRBJ2-3,CASKSQGTVDTQYF,TGCGCCAGCAAGTCACAGGGAACTGTAGATACGCAGTATTTT
-,TRBV6-5,-,TRBJ1-4,CASRRRFNEKLFF,TGTGCCAGCAGACGGAGATTTAATGAAAAACTGTTTTTT
-,TRBV5-1,-,TRBJ2-3,CASSSSVRRDTQYF,TGCGCCAGCAGCTCTTCCGTTAGAAGAGATACGCAGTATTTT
-,TRBV11-2,-,TRBJ1-2,CASSLLIGYTF,TGTGCCAGCAGCTTATTAATTGGCTACACCTTC